The present T cell receptor (beta chain) was sequenced within a study of blood T cell repertoires in COVID-19. As for the study in general: From the United States, Italy and Spain came samples of acute and convalescent COVID-19. PBMCs, B-cell-depleted T cells, or T cells provided the cDNA or gDNA that made up the material.

V lost 5 bases to trimming and J lost 0 bases; unmatched junction nucleotides: 8. CDR1 is KGHSH, CDR2 LQKENI, per germline. The CDR3 has 16 residues. In the authors' workflow: The assay estimated nucleated cells by amplifying reference gene primers. The repertoire was sequenced with immunoSEQ multiplex PCR; TCRdb's copy has only in-frame clones and lacks some. The V and J calls and clone size come from that table; D and trimming were worked out from the DNA. The sample records fewer than 65,000 clones, around 78% being singletons. The chain links TRBV18 to TRBJ2-3; 7 positions match TRBD1. The TCR comes from a human donor in a cohort sampled during active COVID-19. Material: peripheral blood. The CDR3 loop is CASSSLTGSSTDTQYF. The CDR3 bases are TGTGCCAGCTCATCACTGACAGGGTCTAGCACAGATACGCAGTATTTT.